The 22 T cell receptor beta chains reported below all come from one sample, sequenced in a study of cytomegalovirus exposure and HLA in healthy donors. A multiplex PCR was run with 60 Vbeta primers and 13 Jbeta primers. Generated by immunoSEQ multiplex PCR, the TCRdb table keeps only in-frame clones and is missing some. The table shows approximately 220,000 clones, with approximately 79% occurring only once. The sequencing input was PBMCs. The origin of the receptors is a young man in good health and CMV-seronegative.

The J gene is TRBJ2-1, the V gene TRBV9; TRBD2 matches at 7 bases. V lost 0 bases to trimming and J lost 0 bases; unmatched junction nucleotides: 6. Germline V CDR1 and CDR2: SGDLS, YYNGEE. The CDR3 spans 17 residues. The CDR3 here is CASSVEGTTLSYNEQFF. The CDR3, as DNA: TGTGCCAGCAGCGTAGAGGGGACTACCCTCTCCTACAATGAGCAGTTCTTC. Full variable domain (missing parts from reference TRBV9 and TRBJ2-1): DSGVTQTPKHLITATGQRVTLRCSPRSGDLSVYWYQQSLDQGLQFLIQYYNGEERAKGNILERFSAQQFPDLHSELNLSSLELGDSALYFCASSVEGTTLSYNEQFFGPGTRLTVL.

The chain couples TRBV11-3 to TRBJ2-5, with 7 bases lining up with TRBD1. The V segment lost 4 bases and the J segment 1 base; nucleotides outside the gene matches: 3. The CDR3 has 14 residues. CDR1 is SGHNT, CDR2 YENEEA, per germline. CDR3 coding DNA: TGTGCCAGCAGCTCGGGACAGAGCCAAGAGACCCAGTACTTC. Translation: CASSSGQSQETQYF.

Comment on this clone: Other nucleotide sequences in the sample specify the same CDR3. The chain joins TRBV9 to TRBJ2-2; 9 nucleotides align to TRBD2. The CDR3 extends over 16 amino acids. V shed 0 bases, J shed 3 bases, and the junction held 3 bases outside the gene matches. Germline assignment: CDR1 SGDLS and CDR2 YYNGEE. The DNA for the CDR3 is TGTGCCAGCAGCGTAGGACTAGCGGAGTACACCGGGGAGCTGTTTTTT. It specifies CASSVGLAEYTGELFF.

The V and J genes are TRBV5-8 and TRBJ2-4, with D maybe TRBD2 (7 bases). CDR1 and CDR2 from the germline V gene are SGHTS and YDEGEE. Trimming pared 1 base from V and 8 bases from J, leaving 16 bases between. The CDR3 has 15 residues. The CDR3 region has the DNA TGTGCCAGCAGCTTGAAGGGGGGGCCGGGGTACATTCAGTACTTC. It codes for CASSLKGGPGYIQYF.

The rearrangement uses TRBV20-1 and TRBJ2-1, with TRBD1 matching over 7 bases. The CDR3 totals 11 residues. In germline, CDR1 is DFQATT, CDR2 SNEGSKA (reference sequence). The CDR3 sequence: CSGDSYNEQFF. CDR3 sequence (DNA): TGCTCAGGGGACAGTTACAATGAGCAGTTCTTC.

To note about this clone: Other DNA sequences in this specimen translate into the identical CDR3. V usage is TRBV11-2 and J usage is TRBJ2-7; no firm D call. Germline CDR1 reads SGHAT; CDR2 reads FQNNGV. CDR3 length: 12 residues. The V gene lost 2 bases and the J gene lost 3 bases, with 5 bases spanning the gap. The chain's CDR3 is CASSLRSYEQYF. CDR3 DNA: TGTGCCAGCAGCTTAAGGAGCTACGAGCAGTACTTC.

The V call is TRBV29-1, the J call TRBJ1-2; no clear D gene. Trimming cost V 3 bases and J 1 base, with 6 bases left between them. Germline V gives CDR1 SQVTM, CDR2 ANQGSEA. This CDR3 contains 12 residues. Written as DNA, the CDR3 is TGCAGCGTTGAGGCAGATAACTATGGCTACACCTTC. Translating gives CSVEADNYGYTF.

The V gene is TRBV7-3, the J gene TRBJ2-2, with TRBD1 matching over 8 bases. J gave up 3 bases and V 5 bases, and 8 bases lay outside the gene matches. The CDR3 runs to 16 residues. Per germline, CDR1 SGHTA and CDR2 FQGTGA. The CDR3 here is CASSLSGGRDTGELFF. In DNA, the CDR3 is TGTGCCAGCAGCCTCTCAGGGGGCCGGGACACCGGGGAGCTGTTTTTT.

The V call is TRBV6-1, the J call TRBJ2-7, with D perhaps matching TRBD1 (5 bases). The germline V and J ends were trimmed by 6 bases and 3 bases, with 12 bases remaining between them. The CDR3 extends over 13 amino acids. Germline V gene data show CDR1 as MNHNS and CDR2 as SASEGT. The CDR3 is CASSLTDLYEQYF. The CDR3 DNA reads TGTGCCAGCAGCCTGACAGACCTCTACGAGCAGTACTTC.

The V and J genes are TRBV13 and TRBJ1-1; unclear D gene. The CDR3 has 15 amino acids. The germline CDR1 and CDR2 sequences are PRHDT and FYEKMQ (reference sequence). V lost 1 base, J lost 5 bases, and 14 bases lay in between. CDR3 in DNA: TGTGCCAGCAGCTTAGCATGGGCGGGTGAGACTGAAGCTTTCTTT. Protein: CASSLAWAGETEAFF.

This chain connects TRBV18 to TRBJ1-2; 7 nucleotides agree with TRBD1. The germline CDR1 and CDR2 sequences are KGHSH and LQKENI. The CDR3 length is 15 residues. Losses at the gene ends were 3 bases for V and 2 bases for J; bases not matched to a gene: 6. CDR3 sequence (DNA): TGTGCCAGCTCACCGACAGGGACTCCGAACTATGGCTACACCTTC. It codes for CASSPTGTPNYGYTF.

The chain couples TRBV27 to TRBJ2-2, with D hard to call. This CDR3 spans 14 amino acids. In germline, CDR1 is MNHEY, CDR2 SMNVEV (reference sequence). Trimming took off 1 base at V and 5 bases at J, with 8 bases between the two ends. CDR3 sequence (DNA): TGTGCCAGCAGTTTATATCTGCAGACCGGGGAGCTGTTTTTT. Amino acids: CASSLYLQTGELFF.

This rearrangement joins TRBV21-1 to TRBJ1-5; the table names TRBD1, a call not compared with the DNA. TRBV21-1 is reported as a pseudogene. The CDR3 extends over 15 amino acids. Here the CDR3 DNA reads TGTGCCAGCAGCAAGGACAGGGGCAAAGGCCAGCCCCAGCATTTT. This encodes CASSKDRGKGQPQHF.

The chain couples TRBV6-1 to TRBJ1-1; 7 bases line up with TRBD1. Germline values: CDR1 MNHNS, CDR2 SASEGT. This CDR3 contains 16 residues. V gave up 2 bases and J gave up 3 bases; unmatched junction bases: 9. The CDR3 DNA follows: TGTGCCAGCAGTGAACGCGTCAGGGGGTGGTACACTGAAGCTTTCTTT. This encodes CASSERVRGWYTEAFF.

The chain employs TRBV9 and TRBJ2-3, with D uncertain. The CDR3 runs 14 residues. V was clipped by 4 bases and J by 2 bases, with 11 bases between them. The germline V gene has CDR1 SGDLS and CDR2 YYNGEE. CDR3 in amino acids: CASSPNSNTDTQYF. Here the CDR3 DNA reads TGTGCCAGCAGCCCTAATAGTAACACAGATACGCAGTATTTT.

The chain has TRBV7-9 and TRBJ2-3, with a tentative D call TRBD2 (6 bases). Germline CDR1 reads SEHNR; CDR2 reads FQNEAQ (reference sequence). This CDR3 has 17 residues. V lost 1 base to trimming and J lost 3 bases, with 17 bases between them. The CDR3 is CASSLVLMAGRTDTQYF. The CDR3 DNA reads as TGTGCCAGCAGCTTAGTATTGATGGCGGGGAGGACAGATACGCAGTATTTT.

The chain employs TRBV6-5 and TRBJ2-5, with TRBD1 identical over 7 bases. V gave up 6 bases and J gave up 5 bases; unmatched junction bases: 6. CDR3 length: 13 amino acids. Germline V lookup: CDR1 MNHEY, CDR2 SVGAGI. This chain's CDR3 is CASSLDRAETQYF. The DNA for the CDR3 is TGTGCCAGCAGCCTCGACAGGGCGGAGACCCAGTACTTC.

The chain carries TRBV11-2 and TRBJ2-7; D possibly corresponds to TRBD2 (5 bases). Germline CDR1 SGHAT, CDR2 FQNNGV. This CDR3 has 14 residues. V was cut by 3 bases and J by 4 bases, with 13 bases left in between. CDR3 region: CASSLDAGGYEQYF. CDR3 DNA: TGTGCCAGCAGCTTGGACGCTGGCGGGTACGAGCAGTACTTC.

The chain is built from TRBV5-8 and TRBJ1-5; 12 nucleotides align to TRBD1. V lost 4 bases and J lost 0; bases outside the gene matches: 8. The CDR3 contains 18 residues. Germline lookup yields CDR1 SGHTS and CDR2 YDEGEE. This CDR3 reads CASSGGTGGSYSNQPQHF. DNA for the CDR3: TGTGCCAGCAGCGGCGGGACAGGGGGCTCCTATAGCAATCAGCCCCAGCATTTT.

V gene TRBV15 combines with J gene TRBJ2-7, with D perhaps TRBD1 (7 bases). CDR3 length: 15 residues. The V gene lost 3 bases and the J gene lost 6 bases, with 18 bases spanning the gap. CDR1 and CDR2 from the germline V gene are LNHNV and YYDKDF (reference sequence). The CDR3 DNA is TGTGCCACCAGCAGTCAGGGGGGCTCTTTTTTCGAGCAGTACTTC. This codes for CATSSQGGSFFEQYF. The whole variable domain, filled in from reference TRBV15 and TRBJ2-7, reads DAMVIQNPRYQVTQFGKPVTLSCSQTLNHNVMYWYQQKSSQAPKLLFHYYDKDFNNEADTPDNFQSRRPNTSFCFLDIRSPGLGDTAMYLCATSSQGGSFFEQYFGPGTRLTVT.

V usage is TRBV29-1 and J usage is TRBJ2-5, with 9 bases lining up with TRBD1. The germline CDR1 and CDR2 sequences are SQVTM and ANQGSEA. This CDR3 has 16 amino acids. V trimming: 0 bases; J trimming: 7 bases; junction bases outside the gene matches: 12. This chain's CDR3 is CSVEDMRTGATMTQYF. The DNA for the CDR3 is TGCAGCGTTGAAGATATGAGGACAGGGGCCACCATGACCCAGTACTTC.

CDR3 DNA: TGTGCCAGCAGTCGACAGGAGCCGAACACCGGGGAGCTGTTTTTT. Its translation: CASSRQEPNTGELFF. This chain connects TRBV6-6 to TRBJ2-2, with D perhaps matching TRBD1 (6 bases). The V end lost 5 bases, the J end lost 0 bases, and 10 bases lay between the germline ends. Germline loops: CDR1 MNHNY, CDR2 SVGAGI (reference sequence). The CDR3 length is 15 residues.